This section outlines one T cell receptor (beta chain) sequence together with its context. The CDR3 runs 15 residues. V was clipped by 7 bases and J by 4 bases; unmatched bases: 8. The V gene's germline CDR1 is MRHNA and CDR2 SNTAGT. Assignments of participants to cohorts depended upon their own reported clinical history. Among Cohort 3 donors, those recovered had two negative PCRs, clearance, or symptom resolution. Clones were sequenced by immunoSEQ multiplex PCR, and TCRdb holds only the in-frame ones, with some missing. The sample has about 190,000 clones, around 84% seen once. This entry is derived from a study of blood T cell repertoires in COVID-19. As for the study in general: Italy, Spain and the United States were the sources of the convalescent and acute COVID-19 samples.

The V and J genes are TRBV6-4 and TRBJ2-7; 12 bases agree with TRBD2. The sequence derives from a woman aged 30 to 39 who had recovered from COVID-19. Sequencing used PBMCs or T cells enriched from blood (not recorded which). CDR3 protein: CASKELAGGPYEQYF. CDR3 coding DNA: TGTGCCAGCAAGGAACTAGCGGGAGGTCCTTACGAGCAGTACTTC.